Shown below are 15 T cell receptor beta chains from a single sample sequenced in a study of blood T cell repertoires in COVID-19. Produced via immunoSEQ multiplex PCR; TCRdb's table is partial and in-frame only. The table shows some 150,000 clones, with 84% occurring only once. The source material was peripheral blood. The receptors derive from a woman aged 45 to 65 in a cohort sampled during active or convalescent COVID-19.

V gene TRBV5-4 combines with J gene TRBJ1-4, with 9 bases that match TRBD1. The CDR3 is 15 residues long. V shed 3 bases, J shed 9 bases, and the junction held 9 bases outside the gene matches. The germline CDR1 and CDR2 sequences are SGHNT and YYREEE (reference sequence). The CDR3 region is CASSSLQGQGKKLFF. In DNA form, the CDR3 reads TGTGCCAGCAGCTCACTTCAGGGACAGGGTAAAAAACTGTTTTTT.

The CDR3, as DNA: TGTGCCAGCAGCTTAATTGGACAGGGGGCCTACGAGCAGTACTTC. Residues: CASSLIGQGAYEQYF. The V and J genes are TRBV11-2 and TRBJ2-7; the match to TRBD1 covers 10 bases. The V gene end was trimmed by 2 bases and the J gene end by 2 bases; junction bases not matched to a gene: 3. The CDR3 has 15 amino acids. Germline CDR1 and CDR2: SGHAT and FQNNGV. The full variable domain, in which reference TRBV11-2 and TRBJ2-7 provide the parts outside the CDR3, is EAGVAQSPRYKIIEKRQSVAFWCNPISGHATLYWYQQILGQGPKLLIQFQNNGVVDDSQLPKDRFSAERLKGVDSTLKIQPAKLEDSAVYLCASSLIGQGAYEQYFGPGTRLTVT.

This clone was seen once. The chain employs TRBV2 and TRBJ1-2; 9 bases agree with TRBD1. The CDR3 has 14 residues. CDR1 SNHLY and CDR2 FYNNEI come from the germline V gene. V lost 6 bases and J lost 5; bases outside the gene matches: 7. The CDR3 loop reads CASSGDRERYGYTF. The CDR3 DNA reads TGTGCCAGCAGCGGGGACAGGGAGAGGTATGGCTACACCTTC.

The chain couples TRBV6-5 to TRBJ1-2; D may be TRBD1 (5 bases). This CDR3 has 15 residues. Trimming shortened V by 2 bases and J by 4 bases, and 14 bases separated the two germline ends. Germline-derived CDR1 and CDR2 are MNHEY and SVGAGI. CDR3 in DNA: TGTGCCAGCAGTTACCTACCCAGGGAAACCTATGGCTACACCTTC. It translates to CASSYLPRETYGYTF.

The CDR3 sequence: CASSEWGQGGQYEQYF. In DNA form, the CDR3 reads TGTGCCAGCAGTGAATGGGGACAGGGGGGACAGTACGAGCAGTACTTC. The chain is built from TRBV6-1 and TRBJ2-7, with 11 bases aligning to TRBD1. The J segment lost 4 bases and the V segment lost 2 bases, leaving 7 bases of the junction unmatched. The CDR3 loop spans 16 amino acids. CDR1 and CDR2 (germline): MNHNS, SASEGT.

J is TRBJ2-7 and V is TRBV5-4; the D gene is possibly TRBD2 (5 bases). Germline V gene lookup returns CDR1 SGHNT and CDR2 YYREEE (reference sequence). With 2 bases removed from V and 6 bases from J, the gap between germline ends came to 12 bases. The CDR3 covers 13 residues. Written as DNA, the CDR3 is TGTGCCAGCAGCTTTTCCGGGGTGGTCGAGCAGTACTTC. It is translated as CASSFSGVVEQYF.

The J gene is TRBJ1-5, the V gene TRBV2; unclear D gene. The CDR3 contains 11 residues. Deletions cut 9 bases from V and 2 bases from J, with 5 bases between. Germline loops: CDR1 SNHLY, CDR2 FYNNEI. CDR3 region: CASAGNQPQHF. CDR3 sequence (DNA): TGTGCCAGTGCGGGCAATCAGCCCCAGCATTTT.

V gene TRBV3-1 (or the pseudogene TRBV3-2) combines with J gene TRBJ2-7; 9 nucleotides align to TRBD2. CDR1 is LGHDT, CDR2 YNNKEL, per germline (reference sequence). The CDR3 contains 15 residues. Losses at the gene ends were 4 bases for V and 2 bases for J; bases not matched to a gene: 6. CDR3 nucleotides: TGTGCCAGCAGCCTTTCTAGCGGGACGGCCTACGAGCAGTACTTC. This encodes CASSLSSGTAYEQYF.

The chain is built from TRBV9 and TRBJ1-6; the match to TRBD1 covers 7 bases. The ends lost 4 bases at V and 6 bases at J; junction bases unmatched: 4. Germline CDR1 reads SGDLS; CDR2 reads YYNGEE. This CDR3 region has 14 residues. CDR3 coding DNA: TGTGCCAGCAGCCCTGGACAGGTTAATTCACCCCTCCACTTT. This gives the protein CASSPGQVNSPLHF.

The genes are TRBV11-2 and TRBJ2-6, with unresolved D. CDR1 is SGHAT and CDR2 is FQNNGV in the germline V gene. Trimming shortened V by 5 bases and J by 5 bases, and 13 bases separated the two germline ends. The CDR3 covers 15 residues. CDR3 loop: CASSPVRSWANVLTF. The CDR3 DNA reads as TGTGCCAGCAGCCCCGTAAGAAGCTGGGCCAACGTCCTGACTTTC.

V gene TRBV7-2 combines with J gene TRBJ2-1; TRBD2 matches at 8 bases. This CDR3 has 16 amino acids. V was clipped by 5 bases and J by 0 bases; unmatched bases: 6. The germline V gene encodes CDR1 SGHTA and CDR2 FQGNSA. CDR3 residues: CASSIVSGGSYNEQFF. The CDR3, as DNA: TGTGCCAGCAGCATTGTGAGCGGGGGCTCCTACAATGAGCAGTTCTTC.

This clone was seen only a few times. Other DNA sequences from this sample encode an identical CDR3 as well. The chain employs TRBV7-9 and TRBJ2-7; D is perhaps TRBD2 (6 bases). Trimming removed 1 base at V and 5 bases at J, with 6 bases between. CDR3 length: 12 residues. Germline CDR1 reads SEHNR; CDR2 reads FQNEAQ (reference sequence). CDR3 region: CASSLVADEQYF. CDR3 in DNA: TGTGCCAGCAGCTTAGTAGCGGACGAGCAGTACTTC.

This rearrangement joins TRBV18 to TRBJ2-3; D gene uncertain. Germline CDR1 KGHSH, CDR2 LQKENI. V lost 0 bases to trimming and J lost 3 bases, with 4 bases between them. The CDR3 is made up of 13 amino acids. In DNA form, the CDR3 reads TGTGCCAGCTCACCACCGTCGACAGATACGCAGTATTTT. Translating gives CASSPPSTDTQYF.

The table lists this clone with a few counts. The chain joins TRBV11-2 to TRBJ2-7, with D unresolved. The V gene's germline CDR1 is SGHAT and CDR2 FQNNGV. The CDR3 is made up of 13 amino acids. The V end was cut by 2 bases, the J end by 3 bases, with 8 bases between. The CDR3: CASSLQYSYEQYF. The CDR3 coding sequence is TGTGCCAGCAGCTTACAGTACAGCTACGAGCAGTACTTC.

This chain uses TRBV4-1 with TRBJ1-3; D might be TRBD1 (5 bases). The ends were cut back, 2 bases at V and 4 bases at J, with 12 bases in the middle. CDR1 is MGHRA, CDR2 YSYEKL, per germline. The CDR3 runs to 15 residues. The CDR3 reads CASSQSAGRGNTIYF. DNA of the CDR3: TGCGCCAGCAGCCAATCTGCAGGGAGGGGAAACACCATATATTTT.